The clone carrying this T cell receptor beta chain was counted ten times or more. Its antigen remains unknown. Unsorted bulk tissue, roughly 19-34 mg of it, served as the source for co-extraction of RNA and DNA. Sampling was performed at five separate regions of each tumor. The sample belongs to a study of tumor-infiltrating lymphocytes in primary liver carcinoma. Study-wide findings and caveats: Tumors significantly exceeded blood in top-250-clone fraction (p = 0.039).

The template, 500 ng total RNA, yielded TCR beta cDNA made with a constant-region primer. Libraries for TCR beta were built through three nested multiplex PCR rounds, which together made up a slightly modified ARM-PCR procedure. In the first two PCR rounds, TRBV1-TRBV30 forward primers were paired with a C-beta reverse primer, and each round lasted about 9 cycles. From the multiplex PCR reads, TCRdb called clonotypes with MiXCR, one entry per CDR3 protein. The top ten clones hold about 12% of a sample with approximately 100,000 distinct CDR3 sequences, around 66% of them seen once. Trimming took 1 base from V and 0 from J; bases not matched to a gene: 4. Germline CDR1 and CDR2: LGHNA and YNFKEQ. The CDR3 contains 16 residues.

Sequenced input: liver tumor tissue from sampling region 2. Specified subset: tumor region T2, inferior pole. The V gene is TRBV4-2, the J gene TRBJ2-7; TRBD1 matches 9 bases. This receptor was identified in an older woman with primary liver carcinoma and hepatitis B virus infection. The CDR3 sequence is CASSQGTGASSYEQYF. The CDR3 coding sequence is TGTGCCAGCAGCCAAGGGACAGGGGCCTCCTCCTACGAGCAGTACTTC.